This T cell receptor (beta chain) originates from a study of blood T cell repertoires in COVID-19. Seattle cases were enrolled at active infection and followed longitudinally. Clones were sequenced by immunoSEQ multiplex PCR, and TCRdb holds only the in-frame ones, with some missing. The repertoire holds about 95,000 clones, with 89% as singletons. The V gene lost 1 base and the J gene lost 4 bases, with 22 bases spanning the gap. Germline V CDR1 and CDR2: LGHNA, YSLEER. The CDR3 runs to 19 residues. Sequenced: peripheral blood. The gene calls are TRBV4-3 and TRBJ2-2; D perhaps matches TRBD2 (7 bases). The sequence came from a man between 60 and 70 years old with COVID-19, enrolled during active disease. The CDR3 nucleotides read TGCGCCAGCAGCCAAGCAGCCTTGGGGGGGCGCCGGTTCACCGGGGAGCTGTTTTTT. Encoded protein: CASSQAALGGRRFTGELFF.